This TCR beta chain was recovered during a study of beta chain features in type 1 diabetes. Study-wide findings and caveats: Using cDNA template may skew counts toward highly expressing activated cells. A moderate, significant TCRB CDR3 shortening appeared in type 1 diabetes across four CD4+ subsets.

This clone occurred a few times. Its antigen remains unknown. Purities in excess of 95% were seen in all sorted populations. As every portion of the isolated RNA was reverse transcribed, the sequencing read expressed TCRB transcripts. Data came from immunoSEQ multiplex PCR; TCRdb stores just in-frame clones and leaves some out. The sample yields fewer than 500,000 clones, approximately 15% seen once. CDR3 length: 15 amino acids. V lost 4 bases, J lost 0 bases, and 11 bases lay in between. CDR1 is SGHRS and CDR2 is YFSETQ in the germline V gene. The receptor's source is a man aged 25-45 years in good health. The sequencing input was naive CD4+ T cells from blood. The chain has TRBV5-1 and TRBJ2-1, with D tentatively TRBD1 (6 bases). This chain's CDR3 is CASSVQGPSYNEQFF. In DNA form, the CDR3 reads TGCGCCAGCAGCGTACAGGGACCCTCCTACAATGAGCAGTTCTTC.